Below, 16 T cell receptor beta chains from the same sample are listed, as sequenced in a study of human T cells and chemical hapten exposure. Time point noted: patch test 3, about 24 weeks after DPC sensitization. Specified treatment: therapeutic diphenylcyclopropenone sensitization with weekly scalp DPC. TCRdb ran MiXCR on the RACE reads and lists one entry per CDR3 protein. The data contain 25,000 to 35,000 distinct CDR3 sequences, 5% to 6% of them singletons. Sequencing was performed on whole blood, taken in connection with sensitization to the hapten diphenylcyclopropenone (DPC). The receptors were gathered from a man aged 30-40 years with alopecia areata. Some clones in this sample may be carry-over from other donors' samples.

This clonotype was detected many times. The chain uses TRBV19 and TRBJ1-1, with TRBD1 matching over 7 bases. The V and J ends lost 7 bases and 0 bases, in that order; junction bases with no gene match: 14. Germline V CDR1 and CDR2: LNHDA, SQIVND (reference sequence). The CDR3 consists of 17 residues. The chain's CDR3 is CASTSMTGLGVNTEAFF. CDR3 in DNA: TGTGCCAGTACCTCAATGACAGGGTTAGGGGTGAACACTGAAGCTTTCTTT.

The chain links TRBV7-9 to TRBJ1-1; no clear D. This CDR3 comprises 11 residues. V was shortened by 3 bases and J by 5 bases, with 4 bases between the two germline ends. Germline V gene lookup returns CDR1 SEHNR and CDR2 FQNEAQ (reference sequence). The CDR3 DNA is TGTGCCAGCAGCTTTGAGACTGAAGCTTTCTTT. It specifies CASSFETEAFF.

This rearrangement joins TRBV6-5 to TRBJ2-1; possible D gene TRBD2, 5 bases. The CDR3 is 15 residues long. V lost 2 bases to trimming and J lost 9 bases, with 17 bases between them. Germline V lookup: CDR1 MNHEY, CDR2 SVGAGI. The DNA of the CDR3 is TGTGCCAGCAGTTACCGTGGTAGCGTCGGTGCTGAGCAGTTCTTC. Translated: CASSYRGSVGAEQFF.

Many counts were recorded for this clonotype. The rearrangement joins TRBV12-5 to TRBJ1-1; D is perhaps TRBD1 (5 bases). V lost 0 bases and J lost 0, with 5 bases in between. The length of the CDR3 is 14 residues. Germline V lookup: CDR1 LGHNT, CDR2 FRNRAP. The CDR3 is CASGLVGVNTEAFF. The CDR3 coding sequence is TGTGCTAGTGGTTTGGTAGGGGTGAACACTGAAGCTTTCTTT.

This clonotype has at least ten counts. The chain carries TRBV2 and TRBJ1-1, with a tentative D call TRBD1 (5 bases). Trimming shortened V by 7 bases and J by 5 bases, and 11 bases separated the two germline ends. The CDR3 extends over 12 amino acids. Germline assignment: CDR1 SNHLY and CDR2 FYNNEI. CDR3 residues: CASILDSTEAFF. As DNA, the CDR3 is TGTGCCAGCATTCTAGACAGTACTGAAGCTTTCTTT.

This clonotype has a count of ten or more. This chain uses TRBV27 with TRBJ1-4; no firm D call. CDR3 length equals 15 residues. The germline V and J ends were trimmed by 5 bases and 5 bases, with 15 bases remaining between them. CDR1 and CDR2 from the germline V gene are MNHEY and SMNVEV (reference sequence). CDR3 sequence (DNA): TGTGCCAGCAGTCGACTCCGGGAATCCAATGAAAAACTGTTTTTT. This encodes CASSRLRESNEKLFF.

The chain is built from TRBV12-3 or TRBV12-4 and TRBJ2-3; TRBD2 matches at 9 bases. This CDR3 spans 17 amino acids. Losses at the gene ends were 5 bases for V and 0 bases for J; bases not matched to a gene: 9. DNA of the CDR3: TGTGCCAGCAGTGCCCGGGGTAGCGGGGGAAGCACAGATACGCAGTATTTT. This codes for CASSARGSGGSTDTQYF.

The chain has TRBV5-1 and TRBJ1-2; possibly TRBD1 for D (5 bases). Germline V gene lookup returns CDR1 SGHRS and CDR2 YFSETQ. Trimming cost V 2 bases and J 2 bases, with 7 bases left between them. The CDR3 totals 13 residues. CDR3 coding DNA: TGCGCCAGCAGCTTTGACAGAAACTATGGCTACACCTTC. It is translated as CASSFDRNYGYTF. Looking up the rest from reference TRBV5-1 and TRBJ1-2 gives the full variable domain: KAGVTQTPRYLIKTRGQQVTLSCSPISGHRSVSWYQQTPGQGLQFLFEYFSETQRNKGNFPGRFSGRQFSNSRSEMNVSTLELGDSALYLCASSFDRNYGYTFGSGTRLTVV.

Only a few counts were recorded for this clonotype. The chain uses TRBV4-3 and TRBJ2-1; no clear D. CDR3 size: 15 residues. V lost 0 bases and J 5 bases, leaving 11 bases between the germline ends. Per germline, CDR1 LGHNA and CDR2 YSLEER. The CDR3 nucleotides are TGCGCCAGCAGCCAAGATAAGAAAGTAGACAATGAGCAGTTCTTC. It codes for CASSQDKKVDNEQFF.

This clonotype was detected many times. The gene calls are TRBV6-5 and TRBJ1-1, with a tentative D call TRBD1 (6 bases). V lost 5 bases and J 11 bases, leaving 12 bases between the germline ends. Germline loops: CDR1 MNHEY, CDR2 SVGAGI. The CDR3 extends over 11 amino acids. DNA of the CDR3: TGTGCCAGCAGTAACGCAGGGGAGGCTTTCTTT. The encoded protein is CASSNAGEAFF.

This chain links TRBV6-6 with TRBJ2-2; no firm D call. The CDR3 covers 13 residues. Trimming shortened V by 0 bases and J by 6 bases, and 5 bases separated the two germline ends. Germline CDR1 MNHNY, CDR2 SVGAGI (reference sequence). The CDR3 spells CASSYSPAGELFF. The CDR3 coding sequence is TGTGCCAGCAGTTACTCGCCCGCCGGGGAGCTGTTTTTT.

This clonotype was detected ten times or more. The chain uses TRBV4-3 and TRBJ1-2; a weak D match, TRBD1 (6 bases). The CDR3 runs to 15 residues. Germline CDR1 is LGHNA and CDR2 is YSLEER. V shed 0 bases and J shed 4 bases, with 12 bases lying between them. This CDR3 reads CASSQDSDRIYGYTF. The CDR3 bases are TGCGCCAGCAGCCAAGATTCCGACAGGATCTATGGCTACACCTTC.

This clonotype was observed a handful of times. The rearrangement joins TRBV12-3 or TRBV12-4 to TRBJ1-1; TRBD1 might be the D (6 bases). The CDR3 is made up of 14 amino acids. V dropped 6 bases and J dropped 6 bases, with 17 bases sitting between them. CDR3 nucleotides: TGTGCCAGCAGCACCCTAGGGGGGCCGGCTGAAGCTTTCTTT. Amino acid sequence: CASSTLGGPAEAFF.

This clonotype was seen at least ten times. CDR3 DNA: TGCGCCAGCAGCCAAGATTACGGATTCTCCTACGAGCAGTACTTC. It encodes CASSQDYGFSYEQYF. The genes are TRBV4-1 and TRBJ2-7; D is unresolved. CDR1 MGHRA and CDR2 YSYEKL come from the germline V gene. V lost 0 bases and J 0 bases, leaving 9 bases between the germline ends. CDR3 length: 15 residues.

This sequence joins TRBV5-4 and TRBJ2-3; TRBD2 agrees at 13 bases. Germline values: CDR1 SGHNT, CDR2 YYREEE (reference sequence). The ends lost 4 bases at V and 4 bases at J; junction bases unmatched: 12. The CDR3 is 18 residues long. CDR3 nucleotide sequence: TGTGCCAGCAGCAGCGGACTAGCGGGGGCCAAACTCGCAGATACGCAGTATTTT. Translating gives CASSSGLAGAKLADTQYF.

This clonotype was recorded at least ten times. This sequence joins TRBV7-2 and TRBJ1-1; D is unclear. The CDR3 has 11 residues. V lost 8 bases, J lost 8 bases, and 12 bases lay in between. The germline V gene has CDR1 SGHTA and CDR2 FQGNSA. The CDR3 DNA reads TGTGCCAGCGCTTCTCTTGGGGAAGCTTTCTTT. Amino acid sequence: CASASLGEAFF.